One sample yielded the 5 T cell receptor beta chains listed below, sequenced in a study of T cell responses to AZD1222 COVID-19 vaccine. Some clones are missing from TCRdb's copy, which holds only in-frame ones; the method was immunoSEQ multiplex PCR. The sample records 120,000 to 150,000 clones, approximately 90% being singletons. This sample comprised peripheral blood, obtained on day 0 of MenACWY control vaccination. Receptor source: an adult in good health.

In nucleotides, the CDR3 is TGTGCCAGCTCACCGGACTCGATGAACACTGAAGCTTTCTTT. Translation gives CASSPDSMNTEAFF. The gene calls are TRBV18 and TRBJ1-1, with D hard to call. The V gene's germline CDR1 is KGHSH and CDR2 LQKENI. There are 14 residues in the CDR3. The V end was cut by 3 bases, the J end by 0 bases, with 8 bases between.

This sequence joins TRBV4-1 and TRBJ2-3, with D hard to call. The CDR3 is 16 residues long. V lost 4 bases, J lost 0 bases, and 14 bases lay in between. Germline CDR1 MGHRA, CDR2 YSYEKL. CDR3 DNA: TGCGCCAGCAGCCCCCACTTGGGCGTGAGCACAGATACGCAGTATTTT. It is translated as CASSPHLGVSTDTQYF.

V gene TRBV7-3 combines with J gene TRBJ2-2; perhaps TRBD1 as D (5 bases). Germline V CDR1 and CDR2: SGHTA, FQGTGA. This CDR3 comprises 15 residues. The V gene lost 1 base and the J gene lost 4 bases, with 10 bases spanning the gap. This CDR3 reads CASSLIGQGTGELFF. CDR3 in DNA: TGTGCCAGCAGCTTAATAGGGCAGGGCACCGGGGAGCTGTTTTTT.

This sequence joins TRBV28 and TRBJ2-2; D remains ambiguous. The ends were cut back, 1 base at V and 5 bases at J, with 14 bases in the middle. The CDR3 totals 16 residues. Germline V CDR1 and CDR2: MDHEN, SYDVKM. The CDR3 region is CASSLFGVSLTGELFF. DNA of the CDR3: TGTGCCAGCAGTTTATTCGGAGTCTCCTTGACCGGGGAGCTGTTTTTT.

This clone has only one observation. The J gene is TRBJ1-3, the V gene TRBV6-5; no clear D gene. The V end lost 5 bases, the J end lost 4 bases, and 9 bases lay between the germline ends. The length of the CDR3 is 13 residues. Germline V gene data show CDR1 as MNHEY and CDR2 as SVGAGI. The CDR3 sequence: CASSPDIGNTIYF. CDR3 in DNA: TGTGCCAGCAGTCCTGATATAGGAAACACCATATATTTT.